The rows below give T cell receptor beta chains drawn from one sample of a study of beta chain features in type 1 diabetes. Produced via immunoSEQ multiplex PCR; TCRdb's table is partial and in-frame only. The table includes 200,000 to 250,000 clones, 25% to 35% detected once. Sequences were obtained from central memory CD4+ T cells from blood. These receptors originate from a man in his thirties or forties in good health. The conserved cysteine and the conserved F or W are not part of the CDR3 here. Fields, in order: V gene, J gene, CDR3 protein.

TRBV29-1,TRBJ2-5,SGGRGQQETQY
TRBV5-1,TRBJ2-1,ASSRSGTAYNEQF
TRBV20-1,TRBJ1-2,SALGGHGYT
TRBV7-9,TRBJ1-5,ASSSTDFNQPQH
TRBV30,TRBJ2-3,AWSRSPDTQY
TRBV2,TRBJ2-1,ASSELRGGLNEQF
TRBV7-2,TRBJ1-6,ASSRGGSSPLH
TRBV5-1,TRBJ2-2,ASSFPPGQAWAGELF
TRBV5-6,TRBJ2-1,ASSLAGPANEQF
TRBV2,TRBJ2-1,ASSDESLLSASEQF
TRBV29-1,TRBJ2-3,SVIRLAALTDTQY
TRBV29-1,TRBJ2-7,SVLLQTGVYEQY
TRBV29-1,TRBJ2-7,HAGTQYEQY
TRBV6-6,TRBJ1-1,ASTEANTEAF
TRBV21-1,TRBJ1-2,ASSNRENYGYT
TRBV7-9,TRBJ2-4,ASSFGTGAKNIQY
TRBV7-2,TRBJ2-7,ASSLQGEQY
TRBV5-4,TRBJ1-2,ASSLEVNYGYT
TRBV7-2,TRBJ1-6,ASSLGVPPLH
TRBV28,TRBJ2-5,ASSLSRSGGTQY
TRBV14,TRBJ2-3,ASSQGRFSTDTQY
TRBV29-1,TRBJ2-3,SAGTDTQY
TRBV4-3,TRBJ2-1,ASSQARYDEQF
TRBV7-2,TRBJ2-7,ASSLRGEQY
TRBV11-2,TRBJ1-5,ASSTDRDQPQH
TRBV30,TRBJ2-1,AWEAYNEQF
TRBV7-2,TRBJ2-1,ASSSQTPTGGRVF
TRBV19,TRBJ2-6,ASSKAAGAGANVLT
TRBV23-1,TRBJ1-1,ASYPGQIEAF
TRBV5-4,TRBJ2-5,ASSSRTGGSQETQY
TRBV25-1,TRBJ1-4,ASHRGVNEKLF
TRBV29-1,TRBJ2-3,SSNRDTTDTQY
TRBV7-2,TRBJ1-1,ASSLGTVREAF
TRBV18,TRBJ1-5,ASSPLRQGGGQPQH
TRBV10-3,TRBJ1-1,AISGGTEAF
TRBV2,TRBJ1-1,ASEDWGEAF
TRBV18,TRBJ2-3,ASSPRALAGGTDTQY
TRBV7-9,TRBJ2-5,ASSPRRGSETQY
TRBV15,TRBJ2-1,ATSMAGAENEQF
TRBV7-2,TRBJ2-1,ASSPYWGSYNEQF
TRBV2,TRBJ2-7,ASIKGVGLYEQY
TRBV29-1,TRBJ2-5,SGVQGEETQY
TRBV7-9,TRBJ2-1,ASSLADNYNEQF
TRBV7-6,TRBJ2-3,ASSLSQRGDLDTQY
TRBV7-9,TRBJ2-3,ASSLSSSTDTQY
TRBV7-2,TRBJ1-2,ASSFGAVGIGYT
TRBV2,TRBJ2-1,ASQQVPGSYNEQF
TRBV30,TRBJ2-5,AWRPGGETQY
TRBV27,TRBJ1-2,ASSPYQGSYGYT
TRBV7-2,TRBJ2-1,ASSLAWGEQF
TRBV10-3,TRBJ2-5,AISEEGLAGGRETQY
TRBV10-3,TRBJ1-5,AISQTGDSNQPQH
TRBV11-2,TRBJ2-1,ASSLNPIGNEQF
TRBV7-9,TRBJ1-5,ASSLAGGQPQH